This T cell receptor (beta chain) was profiled in a study of T cells in women clearing cervical HPV infection. Across the study: Women with histologically confirmed HPV16-related CIN3 or worse, 2 with invasive cancer, served as cases. Cases' blood sampling followed lesion detection by median around 160 days (90 to 200).

A remark on this clone: The read finishes 3 residues shy of the CDR3 end, and the germline J gene is used to complete it.

The data were produced by immunoSEQ multiplex PCR, yet TCRdb's version contains in-frame clones alone and is incomplete. The sample table includes fewer than 40,000 clones. Germline V gene data show CDR1 as MNHNS and CDR2 as SASEGT. This CDR3 region has 15 residues. Trimming removed 2 bases from V and 4 bases from J; junction bases left unmatched: 7. The chain combines TRBV6-1 with TRBJ2-7; 8 bases are shared with TRBD2. This sequence was found in a woman aged 18-69 years with a cervical HPV16 infection that either progressed to CIN3+ or cleared (not recorded which). The source material was blood buffy coat. The sequenced part of the CDR3 DNA is TGTGCCAGCAGTGAACGTAATAGCGGGGTTTACGAG. Its translation: CASSERNSGVYE. The full-length CDR3 reads as CASSERNSGVYEQYF.